This T cell receptor beta chain was sequenced for a study of spatial heterogeneity in lung cancer. Overall study results and limits: Tumor mutation count correlated with how many alpha and beta TCRs expanded intratumorally.

In TCRdb, the 5' RACE reads were re-called with MiXCR into one record per CDR3 protein. The sample holds approximately 12,000 distinct CDR3 sequences; approximately 4.8% are singletons and the top ten take almost 25%. Time point noted: sample taken at primary tumor resection. The CDR3 is 15 amino acids long, termini counted. On this clonotype itself: The antigen is not known. Because the CDR3's place on the DNA is in doubt, the DNA is left out and the CDR3 is given as listed by TCRdb.

The rearrangement uses TRBV12-3 or TRBV12-4 and TRBJ2-5; the table's D gene call, TRBD1, was not cross checked with the DNA. This TCR came from a male donor with early-stage non-small cell lung cancer. Sequences were derived from lung tumor tissue, sampled at surgery. The CDR3 protein is CASSRTGGFLETQHF.